The next 20 T cell receptor beta chains were all read from a single sample in a study of OX40 agonist ivuxolimab in advanced cancers. Produced via immunoSEQ multiplex PCR; TCRdb's table is partial and in-frame only. The table shows about 67,000 clones, with more than 70% occurring only once. Sample: CD4+ or CD8+ T cells sorted from blood, taken in a trial of the OX40 agonist ivuxolimab. The receptor set was obtained from an adult with an advanced solid tumor such as melanoma, head and neck, liver or kidney cancer.

The CDR3 DNA follows: TGTGCCAGCAGTGGACCCCCGAGCGGGGGCAACCCCAATGAGCAGTTCTTC. This translates into CASSGPPSGGNPNEQFF. The rearrangement links TRBV25-1 to TRBJ2-1; TRBD2 agrees at 8 bases. The V and J ends lost 4 bases and 6 bases, in that order; junction bases with no gene match: 14. This CDR3 region has 17 residues. Germline V lookup: CDR1 MGHDK, CDR2 SYGVNS. Using reference TRBV25-1 and TRBJ2-1 for the parts outside the CDR3, the full variable domain is EADIYQTPRYLVIGTGKKITLECSQTMGHDKMYWYQQDPGMELHLIHYSYGVNSTEKGDLSSESTVSRIRTEHFPLTLESARPSHTSQYLCASSGPPSGGNPNEQFFGPGTRLTVL.

J is TRBJ1-2 and V is TRBV29-1; weak D call: TRBD1 (6 bases). Germline V gene data show CDR1 as SQVTM and CDR2 as ANQGSEA. The CDR3 consists of 13 residues. V lost 6 bases, J lost 7 bases, and 18 bases lay in between. The CDR3 reads CSVGGVGHRGYTF. As DNA, the CDR3 is TGCAGCGTGGGGGGCGTGGGTCATCGTGGCTACACCTTC.

The chain combines TRBV7-6 with TRBJ2-2, with D possibly being TRBD1 or TRBD2 (5 bases each). Germline-derived CDR1 and CDR2 are SGHVS and FNYEAQ. Trimming stripped 5 bases from V and 4 bases from J, with 11 bases between. CDR3 length: 14 amino acids. CDR3 residues: CASSRDRLTGELFF. Written as DNA, the CDR3 is TGTGCCAGCAGCCGGGACCGACTCACCGGGGAGCTGTTTTTT. Supplemented by reference TRBV7-6 and TRBJ2-2, the full variable domain reads GAGVSQSPRYKVTKRGQDVALRCDPISGHVSLYWYRQALGQGPEFLTYFNYEAQQDKSGLPNDRFSAERPEGSISTLTIQRTEQRDSAMYRCASSRDRLTGELFFGEGSRLTVL.

The chain employs TRBV9 and TRBJ2-4, with 10 bases fitting TRBD2. Germline lookup yields CDR1 SGDLS and CDR2 YYNGEE. The CDR3 runs 13 residues. Losses at the gene ends were 4 bases for V and 6 bases for J; bases not matched to a gene: 1. The CDR3, as DNA: TGTGCCAGCAGCAGGACTAGCGGAAACATTCAGTACTTC. It encodes CASSRTSGNIQYF.

This clone was seen a handful of times. CDR3 DNA: TGTGCCAGCAGGACAGGGGGCGCGTACTATGGCTACACCTTC. Its protein is CASRTGGAYYGYTF. The gene calls are TRBV7-2 and TRBJ1-2; 10 bases are a match to TRBD1. The CDR3 extends over 14 amino acids. Germline-derived CDR1 and CDR2 are SGHTA and FQGNSA. V lost 6 bases and J lost 3; bases outside the gene matches: 4.

DNA for the CDR3: TGTGCCAGCACCGGACAGCCCGATAGCAATCAGCCCCAGCATTTT. This gives the protein CASTGQPDSNQPQHF. The V and J genes are TRBV6-5 and TRBJ1-5, with D perhaps matching TRBD1 (6 bases). Germline values: CDR1 MNHEY, CDR2 SVGAGI. This CDR3 region has 15 residues. V was pared by 7 bases and J by 0 bases, with 13 bases between.

The chain carries TRBV11-2 and TRBJ2-1; perhaps TRBD1 as D (6 bases). Germline V CDR1 and CDR2: SGHAT, FQNNGV. The CDR3 length is 15 residues. V lost 5 bases to trimming and J lost 3 bases, with 14 bases between them. Here the CDR3 reads CASSQQGPGYNEQFF. CDR3 sequence (DNA): TGTGCCAGCAGCCAACAGGGCCCGGGCTACAATGAGCAGTTCTTC.

V and J are TRBV18 and TRBJ2-2; D not resolved. Germline CDR1 KGHSH, CDR2 LQKENI. The length of the CDR3 is 14 residues. V lost 0 bases and J lost 6, with 8 bases in between. The CDR3 protein is CASSPPGSAGELFF. The CDR3 nucleotides read TGTGCCAGCTCACCACCGGGTTCAGCCGGGGAGCTGTTTTTT.

The V gene is TRBV6-5, the J gene TRBJ2-7; D is ambiguous. V was shortened by 6 bases and J by 3 bases, with 15 bases between the two germline ends. The CDR3 sequence is 14 residues long. CDR1 and CDR2 from the germline V gene are MNHEY and SVGAGI. The CDR3 region has the DNA TGTGCCAGCAGCCCGTTGAATGGCGTCTACGAGCAGTACTTC. This gives the protein CASSPLNGVYEQYF.

The chain links TRBV7-2 to TRBJ1-6; the D gene is possibly TRBD1 (6 bases). The V gene lost 4 bases and the J gene lost 6 bases, with 10 bases spanning the gap. From germline, CDR1 is SGHTA and CDR2 FQGNSA. The CDR3 runs 14 residues. The DNA of the CDR3 is TGTGCCAGCAGCTCACAGGGAGGTAATTCACCCCTCCACTTT. Protein: CASSSQGGNSPLHF. The full variable domain, its missing parts supplied by reference TRBV7-2 and TRBJ1-6, is GAGVSQSPSNKVTEKGKDVELRCDPISGHTALYWYRQSLGQGLEFLIYFQGNSAPDKSGLPSDRFSAERTGGSVSTLTIQRTQQEDSAVYLCASSSQGGNSPLHFGNGTRLTVT.

The chain links TRBV6-6 to TRBJ1-1, with TRBD1 matching 8 bases. This CDR3 comprises 15 residues. Unmatched junction bases numbered 12, after V lost 9 bases and J lost 3 bases. The V gene's germline CDR1 is MNHNY and CDR2 SVGAGI (reference sequence). CDR3 bases: TGTGCCAGTTTTGGTCAGGGGGCGGGGGACACTGAAGCTTTCTTT. Protein sequence: CASFGQGAGDTEAFF.

J is TRBJ2-4 and V is TRBV6-5, with TRBD1 identical over 9 bases. The CDR3 sequence is 13 residues long. The germline V gene encodes CDR1 MNHEY and CDR2 SVGAGI. V was pared by 7 bases and J by 8 bases, with 6 bases of the junction left unmatched. CDR3 region: CASTETGGDIQYF. CDR3 coding DNA: TGTGCCAGCACCGAGACAGGGGGAGACATTCAGTACTTC.

As DNA, the CDR3 is TGTGCCAGCAGCTCCGCGGAGACCCAGTACTTC. It yields the protein CASSSAETQYF. The V call is TRBV7-2, the J call TRBJ2-5; D uncertain. V lost 4 bases and J lost 5, with 5 bases in between. Germline-derived CDR1 and CDR2 are SGHTA and FQGNSA. CDR3 size: 11 residues.

The chain employs TRBV7-8 and TRBJ1-1; 9 bases are shared with TRBD1. The CDR3 runs to 15 residues. V gave up 5 bases and J gave up 4 bases; unmatched junction bases: 8. Looked up from germline, CDR1 is SGHVS and CDR2 is FQNEAQ. CDR3 bases: TGTGCCAGCAGCCGTACAGGGGGCATTAGCACTGAAGCTTTCTTT. Amino acids: CASSRTGGISTEAFF.

The chain combines TRBV5-4 with TRBJ2-1; D is undetermined. Germline-derived CDR1 and CDR2 are SGHNT and YYREEE (reference sequence). Trimming removed 0 bases from V and 1 base from J, with 11 bases in between. The CDR3 runs 16 residues. CDR3 in DNA: TGTGCCAGCAGCTTGGCCCCAGATCGGTCCTACAATGAGCAGTTCTTC. It yields the protein CASSLAPDRSYNEQFF.

The chain couples TRBV6-1 to TRBJ2-1; TRBD1 is a possible D gene (6 bases). Trimming took 3 bases from V and 5 from J, leaving 17 bases between them. This CDR3 has 16 amino acids. Per germline, CDR1 MNHNS and CDR2 SASEGT. CDR3 nucleotide sequence: TGTGCCAGCAGTGATATGGGGGCGAGAGGCCACAATGAGCAGTTCTTC. As protein: CASSDMGARGHNEQFF.

V usage is TRBV7-2 and J usage is TRBJ2-1; 10 nucleotides line up with TRBD2. In germline, CDR1 is SGHTA, CDR2 FQGNSA. The CDR3 consists of 16 residues. Trimming took 5 bases from V and 4 from J; bases not matched to a gene: 8. CDR3 loop: CASSLGASGGYNEQFF. CDR3 DNA sequence: TGTGCCAGCAGCCTAGGGGCTAGCGGGGGATACAATGAGCAGTTCTTC.

The J gene is TRBJ1-1, the V gene TRBV29-1; a possible D gene is TRBD1 (5 bases). This CDR3 spans 14 amino acids. From germline, CDR1 is SQVTM and CDR2 ANQGSEA. The V and J ends lost 6 bases and 0 bases respectively, with 14 bases between them. The DNA for the CDR3 is TGCAGCGTCGCCCGGGGCAGCTTGAACACTGAAGCTTTCTTT. Translated, it gives CSVARGSLNTEAFF.

The chain is built from TRBV5-1 and TRBJ1-5, with D hard to call. The CDR3 has 13 residues. Germline values: CDR1 SGHRS, CDR2 YFSETQ. The V and J ends lost 0 bases and 0 bases respectively, with 1 base between them. Written as DNA, the CDR3 is TGCGCCAGCAGCTTGGATAGCAATCAGCCCCAGCATTTT. This translates into CASSLDSNQPQHF. Based on the CDR3 plus reference TRBV5-1 and TRBJ1-5, the full variable domain is KAGVTQTPRYLIKTRGQQVTLSCSPISGHRSVSWYQQTPGQGLQFLFEYFSETQRNKGNFPGRFSGRQFSNSRSEMNVSTLELGDSALYLCASSLDSNQPQHFGDGTRLSIL.

The J gene is TRBJ1-5, the V gene TRBV7-8, with TRBD1 matching 7 bases. V was pared by 3 bases and J by 3 bases, with 8 bases of the junction left unmatched. The CDR3 has 16 residues. Germline CDR1 and CDR2: SGHVS and FQNEAQ. The CDR3 sequence: CASSFIRGANNQPQHF. The DNA of the CDR3 is TGTGCCAGCAGCTTCATCAGGGGGGCCAACAATCAGCCCCAGCATTTT.